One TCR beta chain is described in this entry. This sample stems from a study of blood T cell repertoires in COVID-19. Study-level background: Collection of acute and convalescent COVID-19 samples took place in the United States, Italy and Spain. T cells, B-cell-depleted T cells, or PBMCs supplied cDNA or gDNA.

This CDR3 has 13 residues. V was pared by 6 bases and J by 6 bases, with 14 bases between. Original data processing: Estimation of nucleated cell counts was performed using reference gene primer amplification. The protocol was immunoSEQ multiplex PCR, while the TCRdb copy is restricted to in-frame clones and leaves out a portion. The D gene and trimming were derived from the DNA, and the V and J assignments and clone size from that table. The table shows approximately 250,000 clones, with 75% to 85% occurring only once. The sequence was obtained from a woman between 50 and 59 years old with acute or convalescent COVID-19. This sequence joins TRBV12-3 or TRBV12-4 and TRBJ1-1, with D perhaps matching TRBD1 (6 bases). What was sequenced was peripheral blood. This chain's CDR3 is CASRPTGYAEAFF. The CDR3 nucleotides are TGTGCCAGCAGACCTACAGGGTACGCTGAAGCTTTCTTT.